This T cell receptor beta chain came from a study of cytomegalovirus exposure and HLA in healthy donors. The germline V gene encodes CDR1 MDHEN and CDR2 SYDVKM. This CDR3 contains 15 residues. The V segment lost 10 bases and the J segment 8 bases; nucleotides outside the gene matches: 11. Both 60 Vbeta primers and 13 Jbeta primers went into the PCR. Here immunoSEQ multiplex PCR was the method, and the copy in TCRdb shows in-frame clones only, minus some. The sample lists around 150,000 clones, roughly 72% seen once, with 1% in the top ten. Broader study findings: Later on, a genetic analysis was performed. It linked a missense variant in DCLRE1C with V- and J-gene trimming of TCR beta. The classifier, whose performance was assessed in both the original and validation cohorts, reportedly diagnosed cytomegalovirus status with high specificity and sensitivity. Common viral pathogens seemed to be connected with several of the most significant clusters, according to a later analysis. It was taken for granted in presence/absence analyses that sequencing depth across donors was roughly uniform.

Note on this clone: The antigen remains unidentified.

The sample taken for sequencing was PBMCs. This chain uses TRBV28 with TRBJ2-1; 13 bases line up with TRBD2. The clonotype originates from a woman aged 35 to 49 in good health and CMV-seronegative. Written as DNA, the CDR3 is TGTGCCACCCTACTAGCGGGAGGGTGGTTCGATGAGCAGTTCTTC. It specifies CATLLAGGWFDEQFF. Variable domain in full (rest from reference TRBV28 and TRBJ2-1): DVKVTQSSRYLVKRTGEKVFLECVQDMDHENMFWYRQDPGLGLRLIYFSYDVKMKEKGDIPEGYSVSREKKERFSLILESASTNQTSMYLCATLLAGGWFDEQFFGPGTRLTVL.